This TCR beta chain was recorded in a study of response to subunit inactivated influenza vaccine. Study outcomes and limitations: Only a handful of new T cells, the authors suggested, are recruited with each seasonal influenza vaccination.

As to this clonotype: Its target is unknown.

Per the germline V gene, CDR1 is SGHTA and CDR2 is FQGNSA. Deletions cut 0 bases from V and 4 bases from J, with 15 bases between. This CDR3 is 16 amino acids long. MiXCR, run by TCRdb on the RT-PCR reads, gives a single entry per CDR3 protein. Found here are around 480,000 distinct CDR3 sequences, over 9.5% of them singletons; the top ten hold 9.5% to 15%. This receptor was taken from a man aged 45-60 years who received an inactivated influenza vaccine. The specimen comprised PBMCs from blood, sampled 35 to 45 days after vaccination. V gene TRBV7-2 combines with J gene TRBJ1-2; D is possibly TRBD1 (5 bases). The CDR3 DNA reads as TGTGCCAGCAGCTTAGCGTTTCGGGGGGACGTCTATGGCTACACCTTC. Its translation: CASSLAFRGDVYGYTF.